Presented here are 10 T cell receptor beta chains from one specimen sequenced in a study of radiotherapy plus CTLA-4 blockade in lung cancer (dated by TCRdb to 2017 to 2018). The library was generated by the immunoSEQ multiplex PCR assay. In TCRdb, the immuneACCESS table is reduced to in-frame sequences with V and J assigned. These tables do not hold every clone; where another copy was compared, an unresolved V gene accounts for under half, and the others remain unexplained. The sample data list fewer than 40,000 clones, and 75% to 80% of these were observed just once. The ten largest clones represent 20% to 30% of the sample. Sequencing used peripheral blood, obtained from a patient treated with radiotherapy plus ipilimumab. The receptors shown here come from a human donor with non-small cell lung cancer that progressed on radiotherapy plus ipilimumab.

V usage is TRBV7-8 and J usage is TRBJ1-5; D perhaps matches TRBD1 (5 bases). This CDR3 has 18 amino acids. The germline V gene encodes CDR1 SGHVS and CDR2 FQNEAQ. Deletions cut 7 bases from V and 9 bases from J, with 31 bases between. CDR3 DNA: TGTGCCAGCACCCTCCTCACGGGCCGGGGGGGGTCGTTCCGGCCCCAGCATTTT. As protein: CASTLLTGRGGSFRPQHF.

The chain links TRBV4-3 to TRBJ1-1, with a tentative D call TRBD1 (6 bases). Germline loops: CDR1 LGHNA, CDR2 YSLEER. Trimming stripped 1 base from V and 4 bases from J, with 10 bases between. This CDR3 is 14 amino acids long. CDR3 region: CASSQGRRGTEAFF. The CDR3 nucleotides are TGCGCCAGCAGCCAAGGGCGCAGGGGCACTGAAGCTTTCTTT.

This clone has a single count. The J gene is TRBJ2-5, the V gene TRBV11-3; possibly TRBD1 or TRBD2 for D (5 bases each). Gene TRBJ2-7 matches the end of the DNA better, so the J call may be wrong. CDR3 length: 12 residues. Germline V gene sequence: CDR1 SGHNT, CDR2 YENEEA. CDR3 nucleotide sequence: TGTGCCAGCAGCTATGGGGGCTACGAGCAGTACTTC. Its translation is CASSYGGYEQYF.

This clone was counted once. V usage is TRBV29-1 and J usage is TRBJ1-2, with D possibly matching TRBD1 (6 bases). Germline V CDR1 and CDR2: SQVTM, ANQGSEA. This CDR3 comprises 11 residues. The chain's CDR3 is CGQRGAYGYTF. As DNA, the CDR3 is TGCGGACAACGGGGGGCCTATGGCTACACCTTC.

The chain is built from TRBV18 and TRBJ1-1; D possibly corresponds to TRBD1 (6 bases). The CDR3 loop spans 16 amino acids. V lost 3 bases, J lost 4 bases, and 18 bases lay in between. Germline V gives CDR1 KGHSH, CDR2 LQKENI. CDR3 region: CASSPVGGALATEAFF. CDR3 DNA: TGTGCCAGCTCACCGGTCGGGGGGGCGCTTGCCACTGAAGCTTTCTTT.

V is TRBV18 and J is TRBJ1-1, with D perhaps matching TRBD1 (6 bases). Looked up from germline, CDR1 is KGHSH and CDR2 is LQKENI. This CDR3 is 12 amino acids long. V lost 3 bases, J lost 8 bases, and 10 bases lay in between. CDR3: CASSPRTAEAFF. Written as DNA, the CDR3 is TGTGCCAGCTCACCCCGGACAGCCGAAGCTTTCTTT.

Worth noting for this clone: Relative to the germline gene, one junction end is altered; a read error may explain this. The chain is built from TRBV7-7 and TRBJ2-1, with 8 bases lining up with TRBD1. The germline gives CDR1 SSHAT, CDR2 FNYEAQ (reference sequence). The CDR3 contains 17 residues. The DNA for the CDR3 is TGTGCTAGCAGCTTAGTTCCCCGGGACAGGAACTACAATGAGCAGTTCTTC. Amino acid sequence: CASSLVPRDRNYNEQFF.

The rearrangement joins TRBV5-1 to TRBJ2-7; 13 nucleotides agree with TRBD2. Trimming cost V 5 bases and J 2 bases; bases outside gene matches: 28. CDR1 SGHRS and CDR2 YFSETQ come from the germline V gene. The CDR3 is made up of 23 amino acids. The CDR3 protein is CASSTSGRVAPGLAGPEPYEQYF. CDR3 in DNA: TGCGCCAGCAGTACCTCGGGCAGGGTCGCCCCGGGACTAGCGGGGCCAGAGCCCTACGAGCAGTACTTC.

This sequence joins TRBV5-1 and TRBJ2-5; TRBD2 matches 7 bases. Trimming took 0 bases from V and 5 from J; bases not matched to a gene: 10. The CDR3 spans 16 residues. Germline V gene data show CDR1 as SGHRS and CDR2 as YFSETQ. The CDR3 DNA reads TGCGCCAGCAGCTTGGAGTCCCTAGCCGGGGGGGAGACCCAGTACTTC. Its protein product is CASSLESLAGGETQYF.

The chain has TRBV5-4 and TRBJ2-7; D ambiguous. The CDR3 sequence is 15 residues long. Trimming shortened V by 2 bases and J by 2 bases, and 14 bases separated the two germline ends. Germline loops: CDR1 SGHNT, CDR2 YYREEE (reference sequence). CDR3 loop: CASSLVADPPYEQYF. In nucleotides, the CDR3 is TGTGCCAGCAGCTTAGTGGCGGATCCACCCTACGAGCAGTACTTC. Complete variable domain (other parts from reference TRBV5-4 and TRBJ2-7): ETGVTQSPTHLIKTRGQQVTLRCSSQSGHNTVSWYQQALGQGPQFIFQYYREEENGRGNFPPRFSGLQFPNYSSELNVNALELDDSALYLCASSLVADPPYEQYFGPGTRLTVT.